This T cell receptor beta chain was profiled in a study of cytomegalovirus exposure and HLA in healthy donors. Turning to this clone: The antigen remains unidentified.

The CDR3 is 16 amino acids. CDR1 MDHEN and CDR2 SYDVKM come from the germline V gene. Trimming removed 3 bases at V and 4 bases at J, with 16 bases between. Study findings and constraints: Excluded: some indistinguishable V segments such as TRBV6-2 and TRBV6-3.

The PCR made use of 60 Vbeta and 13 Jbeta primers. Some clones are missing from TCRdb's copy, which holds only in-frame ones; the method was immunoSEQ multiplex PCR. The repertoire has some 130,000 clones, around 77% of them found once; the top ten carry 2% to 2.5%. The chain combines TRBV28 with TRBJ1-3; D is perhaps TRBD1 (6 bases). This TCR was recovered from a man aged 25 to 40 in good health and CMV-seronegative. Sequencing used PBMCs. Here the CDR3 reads CASSLDSLMGGNTIYF. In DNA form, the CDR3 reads TGTGCCAGCAGTTTGGACAGCCTCATGGGAGGAAACACCATATATTTT.